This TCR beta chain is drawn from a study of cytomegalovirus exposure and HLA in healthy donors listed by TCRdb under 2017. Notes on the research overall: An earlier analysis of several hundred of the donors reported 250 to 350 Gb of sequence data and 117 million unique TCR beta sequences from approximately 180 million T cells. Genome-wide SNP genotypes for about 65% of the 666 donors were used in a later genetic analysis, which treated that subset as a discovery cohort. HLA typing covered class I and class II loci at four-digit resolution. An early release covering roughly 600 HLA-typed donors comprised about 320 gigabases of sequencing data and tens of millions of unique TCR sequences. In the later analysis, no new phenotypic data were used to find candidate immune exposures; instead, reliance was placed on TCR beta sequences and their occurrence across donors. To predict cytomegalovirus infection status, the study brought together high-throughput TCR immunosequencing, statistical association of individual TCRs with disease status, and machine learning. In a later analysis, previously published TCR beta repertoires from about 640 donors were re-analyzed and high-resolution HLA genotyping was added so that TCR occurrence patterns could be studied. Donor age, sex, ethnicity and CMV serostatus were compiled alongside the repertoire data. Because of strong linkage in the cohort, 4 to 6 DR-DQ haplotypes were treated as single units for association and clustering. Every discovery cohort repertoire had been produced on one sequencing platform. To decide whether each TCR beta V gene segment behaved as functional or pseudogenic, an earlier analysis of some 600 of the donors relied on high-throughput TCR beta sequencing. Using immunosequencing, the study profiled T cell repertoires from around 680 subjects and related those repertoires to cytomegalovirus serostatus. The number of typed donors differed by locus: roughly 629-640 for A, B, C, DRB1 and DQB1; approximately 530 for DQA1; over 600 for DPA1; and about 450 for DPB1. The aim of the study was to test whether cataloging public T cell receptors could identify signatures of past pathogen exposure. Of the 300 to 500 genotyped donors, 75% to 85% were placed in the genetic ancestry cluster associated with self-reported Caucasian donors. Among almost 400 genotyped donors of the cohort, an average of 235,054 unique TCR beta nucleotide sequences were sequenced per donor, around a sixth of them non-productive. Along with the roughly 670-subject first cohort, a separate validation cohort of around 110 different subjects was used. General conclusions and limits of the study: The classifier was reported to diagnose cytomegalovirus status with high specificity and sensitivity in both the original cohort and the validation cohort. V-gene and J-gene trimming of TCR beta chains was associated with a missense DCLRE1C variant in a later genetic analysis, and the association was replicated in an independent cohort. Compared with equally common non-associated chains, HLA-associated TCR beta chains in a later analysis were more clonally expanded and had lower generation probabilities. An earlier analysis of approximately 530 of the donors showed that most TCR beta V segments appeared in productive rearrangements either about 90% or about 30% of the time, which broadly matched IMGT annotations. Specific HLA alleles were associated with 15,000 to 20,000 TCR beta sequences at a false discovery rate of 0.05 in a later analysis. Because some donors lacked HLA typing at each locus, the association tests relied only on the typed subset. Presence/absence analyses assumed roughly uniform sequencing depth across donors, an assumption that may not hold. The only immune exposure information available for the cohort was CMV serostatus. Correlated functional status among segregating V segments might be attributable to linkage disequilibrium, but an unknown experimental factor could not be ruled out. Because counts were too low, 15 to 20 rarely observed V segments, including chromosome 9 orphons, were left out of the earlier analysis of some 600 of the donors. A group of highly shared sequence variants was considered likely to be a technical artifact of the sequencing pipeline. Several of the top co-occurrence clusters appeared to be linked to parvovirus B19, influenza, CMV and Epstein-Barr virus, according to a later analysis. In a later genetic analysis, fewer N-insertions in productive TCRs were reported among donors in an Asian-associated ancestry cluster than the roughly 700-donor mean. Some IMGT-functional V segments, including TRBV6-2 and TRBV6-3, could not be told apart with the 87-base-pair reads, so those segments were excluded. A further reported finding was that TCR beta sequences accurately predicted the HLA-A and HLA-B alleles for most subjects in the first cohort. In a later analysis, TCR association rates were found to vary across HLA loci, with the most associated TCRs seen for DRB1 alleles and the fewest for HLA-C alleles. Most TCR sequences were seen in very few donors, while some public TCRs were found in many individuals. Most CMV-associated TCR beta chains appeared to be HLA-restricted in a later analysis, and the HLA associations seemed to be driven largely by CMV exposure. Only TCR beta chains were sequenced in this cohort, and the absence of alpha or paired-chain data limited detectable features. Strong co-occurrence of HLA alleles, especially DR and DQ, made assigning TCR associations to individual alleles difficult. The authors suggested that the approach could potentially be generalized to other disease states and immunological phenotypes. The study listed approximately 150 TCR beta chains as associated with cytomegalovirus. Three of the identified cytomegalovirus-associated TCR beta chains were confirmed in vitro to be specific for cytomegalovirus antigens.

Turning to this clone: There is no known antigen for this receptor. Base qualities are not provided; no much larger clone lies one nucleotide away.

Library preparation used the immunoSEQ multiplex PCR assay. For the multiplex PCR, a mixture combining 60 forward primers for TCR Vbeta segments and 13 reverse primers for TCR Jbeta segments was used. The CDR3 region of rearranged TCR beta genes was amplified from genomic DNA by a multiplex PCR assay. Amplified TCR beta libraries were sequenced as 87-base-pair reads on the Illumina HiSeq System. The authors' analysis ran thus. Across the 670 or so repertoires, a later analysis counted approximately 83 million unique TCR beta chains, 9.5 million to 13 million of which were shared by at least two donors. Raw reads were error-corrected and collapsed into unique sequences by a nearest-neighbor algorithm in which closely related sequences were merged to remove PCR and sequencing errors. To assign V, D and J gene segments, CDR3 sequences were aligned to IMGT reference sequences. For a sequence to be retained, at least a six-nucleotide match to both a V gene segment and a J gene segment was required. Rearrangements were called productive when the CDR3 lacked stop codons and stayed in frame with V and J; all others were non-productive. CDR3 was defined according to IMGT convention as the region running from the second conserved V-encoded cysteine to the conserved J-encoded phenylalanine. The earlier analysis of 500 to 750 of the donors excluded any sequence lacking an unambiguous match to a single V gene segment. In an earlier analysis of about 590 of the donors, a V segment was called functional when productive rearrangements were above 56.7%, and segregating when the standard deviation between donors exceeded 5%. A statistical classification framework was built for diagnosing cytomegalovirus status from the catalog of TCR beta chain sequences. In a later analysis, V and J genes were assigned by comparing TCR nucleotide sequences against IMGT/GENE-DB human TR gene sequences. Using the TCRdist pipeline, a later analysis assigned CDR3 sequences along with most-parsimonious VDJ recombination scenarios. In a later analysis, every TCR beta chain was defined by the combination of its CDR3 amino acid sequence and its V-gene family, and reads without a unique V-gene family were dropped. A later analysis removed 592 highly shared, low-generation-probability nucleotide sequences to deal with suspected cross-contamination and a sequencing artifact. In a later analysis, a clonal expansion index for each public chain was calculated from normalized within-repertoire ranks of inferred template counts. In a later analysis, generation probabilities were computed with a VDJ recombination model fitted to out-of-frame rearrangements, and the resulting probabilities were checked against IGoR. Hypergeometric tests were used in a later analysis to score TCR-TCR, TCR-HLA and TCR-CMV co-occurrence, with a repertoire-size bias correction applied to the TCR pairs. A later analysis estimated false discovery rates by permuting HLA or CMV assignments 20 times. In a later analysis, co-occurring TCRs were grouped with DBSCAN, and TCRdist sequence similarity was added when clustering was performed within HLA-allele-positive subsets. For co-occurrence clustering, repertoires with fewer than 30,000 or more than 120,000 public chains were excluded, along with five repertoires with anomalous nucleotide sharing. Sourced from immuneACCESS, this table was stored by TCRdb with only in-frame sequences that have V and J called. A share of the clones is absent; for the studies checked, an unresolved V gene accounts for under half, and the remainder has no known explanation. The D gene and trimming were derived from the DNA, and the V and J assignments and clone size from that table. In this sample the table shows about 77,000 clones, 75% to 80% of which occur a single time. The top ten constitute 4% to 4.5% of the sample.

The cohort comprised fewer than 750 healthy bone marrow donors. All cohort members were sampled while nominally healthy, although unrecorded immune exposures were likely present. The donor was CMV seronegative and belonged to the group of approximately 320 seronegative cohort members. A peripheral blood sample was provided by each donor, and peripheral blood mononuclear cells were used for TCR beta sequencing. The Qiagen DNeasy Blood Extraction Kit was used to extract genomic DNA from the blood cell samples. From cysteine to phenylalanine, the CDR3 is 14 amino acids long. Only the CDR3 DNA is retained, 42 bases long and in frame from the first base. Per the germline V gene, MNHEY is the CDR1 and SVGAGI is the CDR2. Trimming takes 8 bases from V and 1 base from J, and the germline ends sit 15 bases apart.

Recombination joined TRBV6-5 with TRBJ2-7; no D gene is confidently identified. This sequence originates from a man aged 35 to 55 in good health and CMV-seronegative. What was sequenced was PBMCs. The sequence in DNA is TGTGCCAGCGGCCTGACTGGAACATCCTACGAGCAGTACTTC. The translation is CASGLTGTSYEQYF.